This T cell receptor (beta chain) derives from a study of T cells in Graves' hyperthyroidism and ophthalmopathy. In the study overall: Initial diagnosis, before any treatment, was when peripheral blood was collected.

Absent ophthalmopathy progression within 18 months defined stable Graves' hyperthyroidism. This clonotype was seen ten or more times. Its antigen is not identified. J lost 2 bases, V lost 0 bases, and 8 bases had no gene match. The germline V gene has CDR1 SGDLS and CDR2 YYNGEE. The CDR3 is 17 amino acids. Study-level results: Also found in blood were most expanded thyroid clonotypes above 0.001. Using 13 V-J features, a model discriminated ophthalmopathy from stable hyperthyroidism.

TCR beta CDR3 regions were amplified from RNA transcripts. TCR CDR3 underwent first-round RT-PCR with the HTBI primer set. From the multiplex PCR reads, TCRdb called clonotypes with MiXCR, one entry per CDR3 protein. The sample lists about 360,000 distinct CDR3 sequences; about 13% were seen once. The chain uses TRBV9 and TRBJ2-3; 8 nucleotides align to TRBD1. The receptor was derived from a young woman with Graves' hyperthyroidism. Sequenced material: blood. The CDR3: CASSVEGTGGVTDTQYF. In DNA, the CDR3 is TGTGCCAGCAGCGTAGAAGGAACAGGGGGAGTCACAGATACGCAGTATTTT.